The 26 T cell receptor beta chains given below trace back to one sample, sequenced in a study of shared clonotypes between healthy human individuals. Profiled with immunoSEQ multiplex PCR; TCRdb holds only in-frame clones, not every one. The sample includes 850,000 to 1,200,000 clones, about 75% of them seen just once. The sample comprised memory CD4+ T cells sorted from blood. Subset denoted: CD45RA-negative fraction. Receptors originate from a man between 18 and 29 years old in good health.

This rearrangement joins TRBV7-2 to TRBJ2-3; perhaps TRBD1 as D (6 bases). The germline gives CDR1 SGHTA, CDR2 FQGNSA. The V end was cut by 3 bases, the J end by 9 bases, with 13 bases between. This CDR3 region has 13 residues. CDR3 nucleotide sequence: TGTGCCAGCAGCTTGAGCCGTCAGGGGACGCAGTATTTT. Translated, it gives CASSLSRQGTQYF.

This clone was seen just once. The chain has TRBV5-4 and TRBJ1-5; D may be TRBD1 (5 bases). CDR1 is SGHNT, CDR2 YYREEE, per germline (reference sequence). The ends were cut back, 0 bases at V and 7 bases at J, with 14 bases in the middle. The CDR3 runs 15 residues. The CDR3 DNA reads TGTGCCAGCAGCTTGGGGGGGTCCCCCGGGCAGCCCCAGCATTTT. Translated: CASSLGGSPGQPQHF.

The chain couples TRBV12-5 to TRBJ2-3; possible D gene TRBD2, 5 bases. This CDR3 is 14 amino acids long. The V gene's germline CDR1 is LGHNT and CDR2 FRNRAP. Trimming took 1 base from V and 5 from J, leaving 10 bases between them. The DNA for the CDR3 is TGTGCTAGTGGTTTGGGGCTAGCTTTAGATACGCAGTATTTT. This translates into CASGLGLALDTQYF. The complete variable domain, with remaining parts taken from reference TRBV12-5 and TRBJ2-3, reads DARVTQTPRHKVTEMGQEVTMRCQPILGHNTVFWYRQTMMQGLELLAYFRNRAPLDDSGMPKDRFSAEMPDATLATLKIQPSEPRDSAVYFCASGLGLALDTQYFGPGTRLTVL.

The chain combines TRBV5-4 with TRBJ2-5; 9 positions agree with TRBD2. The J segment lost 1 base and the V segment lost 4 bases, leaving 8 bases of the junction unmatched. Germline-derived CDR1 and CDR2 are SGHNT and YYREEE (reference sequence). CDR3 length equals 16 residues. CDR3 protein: CASSRLSGGPQETQYF. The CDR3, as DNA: TGTGCCAGCAGCAGATTAAGCGGGGGGCCCCAAGAGACCCAGTACTTC.

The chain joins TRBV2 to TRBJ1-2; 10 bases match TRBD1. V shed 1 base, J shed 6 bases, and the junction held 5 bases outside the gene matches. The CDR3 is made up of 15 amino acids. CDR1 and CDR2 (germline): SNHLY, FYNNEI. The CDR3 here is CASSEGGQGTHGYTF. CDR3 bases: TGTGCCAGCAGTGAAGGGGGACAGGGGACCCATGGCTACACCTTC.

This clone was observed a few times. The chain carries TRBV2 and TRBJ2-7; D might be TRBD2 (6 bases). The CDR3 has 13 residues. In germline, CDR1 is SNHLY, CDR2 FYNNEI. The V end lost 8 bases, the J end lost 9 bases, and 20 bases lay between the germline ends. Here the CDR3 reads CASVQEGIWGQYF. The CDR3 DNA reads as TGTGCCAGCGTGCAGGAGGGGATTTGGGGGCAGTACTTC.

The CDR3 here is CASSLKITGGWEAFF. The CDR3 DNA is TGTGCCAGCAGCTTAAAAATTACAGGGGGTTGGGAGGCTTTCTTT. V usage is TRBV6-5 and J usage is TRBJ1-1; the match to TRBD1 covers 8 bases. The ends lost 6 bases at V and 11 bases at J; junction bases unmatched: 17. CDR3 length equals 15 residues. From germline, CDR1 is MNHEY and CDR2 SVGAGI.

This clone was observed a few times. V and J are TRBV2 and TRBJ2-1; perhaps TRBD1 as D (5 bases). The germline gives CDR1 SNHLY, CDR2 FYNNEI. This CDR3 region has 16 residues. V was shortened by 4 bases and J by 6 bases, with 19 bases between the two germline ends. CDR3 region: CASSGSSQIRANEQFF. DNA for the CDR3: TGTGCCAGCAGTGGGTCCAGTCAGATCAGGGCCAATGAGCAGTTCTTC.

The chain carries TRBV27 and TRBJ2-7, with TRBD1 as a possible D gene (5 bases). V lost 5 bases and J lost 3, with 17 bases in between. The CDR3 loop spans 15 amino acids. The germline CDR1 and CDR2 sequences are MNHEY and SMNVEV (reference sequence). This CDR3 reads CASSTTRVSLYEQYF. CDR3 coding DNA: TGTGCCAGCAGTACCACCAGGGTCAGCCTCTACGAGCAGTACTTC.

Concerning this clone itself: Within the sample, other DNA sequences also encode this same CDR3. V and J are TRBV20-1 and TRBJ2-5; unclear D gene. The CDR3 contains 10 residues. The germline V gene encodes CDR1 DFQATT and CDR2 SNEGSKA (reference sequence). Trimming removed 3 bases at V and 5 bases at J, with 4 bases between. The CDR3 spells CSASGETQYF. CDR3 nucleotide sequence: TGCAGTGCTAGTGGGGAGACCCAGTACTTC.

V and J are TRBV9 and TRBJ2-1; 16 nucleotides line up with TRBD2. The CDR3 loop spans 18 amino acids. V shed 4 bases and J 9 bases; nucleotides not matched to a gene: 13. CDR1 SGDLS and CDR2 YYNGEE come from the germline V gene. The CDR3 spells CASSSGLAGGLKFSEQFF. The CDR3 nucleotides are TGTGCCAGCAGCTCGGGACTAGCGGGGGGGCTGAAATTTAGTGAGCAGTTCTTC.

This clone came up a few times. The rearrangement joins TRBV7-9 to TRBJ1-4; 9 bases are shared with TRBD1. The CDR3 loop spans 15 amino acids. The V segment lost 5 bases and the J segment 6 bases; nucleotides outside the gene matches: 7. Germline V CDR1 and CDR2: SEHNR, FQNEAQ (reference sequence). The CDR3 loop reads CASSGQGQIDEKLFF. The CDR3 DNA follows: TGTGCCAGCAGCGGACAGGGGCAGATAGATGAAAAACTGTTTTTT.

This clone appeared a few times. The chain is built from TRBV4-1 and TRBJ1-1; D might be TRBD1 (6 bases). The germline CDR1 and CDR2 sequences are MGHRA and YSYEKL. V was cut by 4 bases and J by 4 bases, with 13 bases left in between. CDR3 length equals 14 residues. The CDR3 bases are TGCGCCAGCAGCCGGCAATTAGGGGGCACTGAAGCTTTCTTT. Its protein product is CASSRQLGGTEAFF.

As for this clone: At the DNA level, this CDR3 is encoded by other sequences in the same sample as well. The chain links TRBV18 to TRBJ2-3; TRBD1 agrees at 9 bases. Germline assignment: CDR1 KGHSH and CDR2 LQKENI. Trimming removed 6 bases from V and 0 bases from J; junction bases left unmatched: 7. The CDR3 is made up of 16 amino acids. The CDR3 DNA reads TGTGCCAGCTCCCCGGGGACAGGGAGCAGCACAGATACGCAGTATTTT. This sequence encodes CASSPGTGSSTDTQYF.

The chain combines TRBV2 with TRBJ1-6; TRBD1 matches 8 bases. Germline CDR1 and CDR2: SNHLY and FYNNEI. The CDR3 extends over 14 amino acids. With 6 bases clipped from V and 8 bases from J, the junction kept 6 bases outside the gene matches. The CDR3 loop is CASRLGQGYSPLHF. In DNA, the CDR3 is TGTGCCAGCAGACTCGGACAGGGTTATTCACCCCTCCACTTT.

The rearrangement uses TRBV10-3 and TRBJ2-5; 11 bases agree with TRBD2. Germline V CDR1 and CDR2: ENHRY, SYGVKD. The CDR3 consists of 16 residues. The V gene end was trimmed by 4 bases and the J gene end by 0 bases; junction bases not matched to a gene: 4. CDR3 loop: CAISGGTSGNQETQYF. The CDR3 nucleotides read TGTGCCATCAGTGGTGGGACTAGCGGAAACCAAGAGACCCAGTACTTC.

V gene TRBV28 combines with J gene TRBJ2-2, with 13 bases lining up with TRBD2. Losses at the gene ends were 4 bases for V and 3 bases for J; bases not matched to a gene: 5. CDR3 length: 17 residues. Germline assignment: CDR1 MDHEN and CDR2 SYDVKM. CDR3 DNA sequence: TGTGCCAGCAGTTCAGGGACTAGCGGGATAGACACCGGGGAGCTGTTTTTT. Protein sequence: CASSSGTSGIDTGELFF.

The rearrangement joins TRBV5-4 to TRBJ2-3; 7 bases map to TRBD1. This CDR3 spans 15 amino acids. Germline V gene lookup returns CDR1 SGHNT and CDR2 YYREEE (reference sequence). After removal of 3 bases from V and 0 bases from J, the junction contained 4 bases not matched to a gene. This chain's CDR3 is CASSYGQASTDTQYF. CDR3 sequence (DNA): TGTGCCAGCAGCTACGGACAGGCAAGCACAGATACGCAGTATTTT. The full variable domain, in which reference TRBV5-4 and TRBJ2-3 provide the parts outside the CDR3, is ETGVTQSPTHLIKTRGQQVTLRCSSQSGHNTVSWYQQALGQGPQFIFQYYREEENGRGNFPPRFSGLQFPNYSSELNVNALELDDSALYLCASSYGQASTDTQYFGPGTRLTVL.

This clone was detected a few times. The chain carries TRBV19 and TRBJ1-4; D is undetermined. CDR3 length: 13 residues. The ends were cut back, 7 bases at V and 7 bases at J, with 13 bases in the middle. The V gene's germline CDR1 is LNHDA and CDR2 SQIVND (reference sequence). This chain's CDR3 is CASIPRTGEKLFF. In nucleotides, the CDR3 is TGTGCCAGTATCCCCCGTACGGGTGAAAAACTGTTTTTT.

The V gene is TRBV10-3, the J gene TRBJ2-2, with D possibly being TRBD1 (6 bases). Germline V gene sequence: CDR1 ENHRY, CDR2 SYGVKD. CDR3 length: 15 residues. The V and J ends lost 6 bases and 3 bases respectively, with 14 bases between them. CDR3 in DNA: TGTGCCATCAGCGCCAGGACAGAACACACCGGGGAGCTGTTTTTT. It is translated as CAISARTEHTGELFF.

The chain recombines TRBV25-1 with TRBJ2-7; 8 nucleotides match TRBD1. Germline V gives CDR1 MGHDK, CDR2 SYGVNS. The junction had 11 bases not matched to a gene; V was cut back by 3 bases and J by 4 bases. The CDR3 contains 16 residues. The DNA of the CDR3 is TGTGCCAGCAGTGATACGAGGACAGGGCGAGGGTACGAGCAGTACTTC. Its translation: CASSDTRTGRGYEQYF.

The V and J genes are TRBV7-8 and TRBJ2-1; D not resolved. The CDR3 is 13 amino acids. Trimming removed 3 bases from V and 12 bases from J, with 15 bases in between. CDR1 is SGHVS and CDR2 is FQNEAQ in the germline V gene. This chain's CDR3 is CASSLGYNVGQFF. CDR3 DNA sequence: TGTGCCAGCAGCTTGGGATACAATGTGGGGCAGTTCTTC.

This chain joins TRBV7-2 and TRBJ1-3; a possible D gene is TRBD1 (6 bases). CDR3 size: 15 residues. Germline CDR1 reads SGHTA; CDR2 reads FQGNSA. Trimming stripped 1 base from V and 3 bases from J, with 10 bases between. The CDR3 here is CASSLEGRGGNTIYF. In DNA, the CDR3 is TGTGCCAGCAGCTTAGAGGGCAGGGGTGGAAACACCATATATTTT.

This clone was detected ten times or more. CDR3 region: CASSPRGAGTDTQYF. The CDR3 DNA is TGTGCCAGCAGCCCTCGGGGGGCCGGGACAGATACGCAGTATTTT. The chain carries TRBV11-2 and TRBJ2-3; D might be TRBD2 (7 bases). Trimming stripped 5 bases from V and 3 bases from J, with 15 bases between. The CDR3 loop spans 15 amino acids. In germline, CDR1 is SGHAT, CDR2 FQNNGV.

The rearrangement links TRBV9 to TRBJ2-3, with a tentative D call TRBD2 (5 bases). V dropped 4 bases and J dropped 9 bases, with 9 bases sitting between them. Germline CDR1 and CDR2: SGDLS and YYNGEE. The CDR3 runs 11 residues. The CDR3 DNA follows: TGTGCCAGCAGCCCCGGCGGGACGCAGTATTTT. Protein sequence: CASSPGGTQYF.

The CDR3 DNA reads TGTGCCACCAGCAAAATGTCGGGCGGGACAACTAAAAAACTGTTTTTT. Translating it yields CATSKMSGGTTKKLFF. The chain recombines TRBV15 with TRBJ1-4, with D perhaps matching TRBD1 (6 bases). The CDR3 runs 16 residues. V lost 4 bases and J 9 bases, leaving 21 bases between the germline ends. CDR1 is LNHNV, CDR2 YYDKDF, per germline (reference sequence).